One sample yielded the 24 T cell receptor beta chains listed below, sequenced in a study of blood T cell repertoires in COVID-19. TCRdb's table, derived via immunoSEQ multiplex PCR, lists solely in-frame clones and lacks some. Found here are about 83,000 clones, around 80% of them singletons; the top ten hold roughly 20%. The specimen sequenced was peripheral blood. These receptors originate from a woman of 80 years or more with active or convalescent COVID-19.

In its sample, this clone was seen once. The rearrangement joins TRBV12-3 or TRBV12-4 to TRBJ1-2; 8 positions match TRBD1. Trimming at V came to 3 bases and at J to 4 bases, leaving 1 base not matched to a gene. This CDR3 has 13 residues. The CDR3 DNA reads as TGTGCCAGCAGTTTCGACAGGGGCTATGGCTACACCTTC. Translation: CASSFDRGYGYTF.

This clone was detected a few times. Different DNA sequences within this sample yield the same CDR3. V gene TRBV11-2 combines with J gene TRBJ2-7; 9 nucleotides align to TRBD1. The CDR3 has 15 amino acids. CDR1 and CDR2 (germline): SGHAT, FQNNGV. V was clipped by 4 bases and J by 2 bases; unmatched bases: 6. In nucleotides, the CDR3 is TGTGCCAGCAGCTCATACAGGGGGCAAGCCTACGAGCAGTACTTC. Amino acids: CASSSYRGQAYEQYF.

The J gene is TRBJ2-1, the V gene TRBV11-2; D not resolved. The CDR3 consists of 12 residues. With 2 bases removed from V and 8 bases from J, the gap between germline ends came to 7 bases. Germline V CDR1 and CDR2: SGHAT, FQNNGV. As DNA, the CDR3 is TGTGCCAGCAGCTTATCCTATGATGAGCAGTTCTTC. It encodes CASSLSYDEQFF.

V is TRBV15 and J is TRBJ1-1; D is uncertain. The CDR3 length is 15 residues. The germline V gene encodes CDR1 LNHNV and CDR2 YYDKDF (reference sequence). The V gene lost 0 bases and the J gene lost 1 base, with 9 bases spanning the gap. CDR3 coding DNA: TGTGCCACCAGCAGAGATTCCGCCGGGAACACTGAAGCTTTCTTT. Protein sequence: CATSRDSAGNTEAFF. Together with reference TRBV15 and TRBJ1-1, the CDR3 gives the full variable domain: DAMVIQNPRYQVTQFGKPVTLSCSQTLNHNVMYWYQQKSSQAPKLLFHYYDKDFNNEADTPDNFQSRRPNTSFCFLDIRSPGLGDTAMYLCATSRDSAGNTEAFFGQGTRLTVV.

The chain is built from TRBV27 and TRBJ2-7, with D uncertain. CDR1 MNHEY and CDR2 SMNVEV come from the germline V gene (reference sequence). Trimming took 5 bases from V and 6 from J, leaving 14 bases between them. The CDR3 loop spans 13 amino acids. The chain's CDR3 is CASSPRLVSEQYF. The CDR3 DNA reads TGTGCCAGCAGTCCCCGGTTGGTCTCCGAGCAGTACTTC.

The V call is TRBV19, the J call TRBJ1-5; TRBD1 matches 7 bases. The CDR3 extends over 15 amino acids. The V gene end was trimmed by 8 bases and the J gene end by 1 base; junction bases not matched to a gene: 8. Germline V gene sequence: CDR1 LNHDA, CDR2 SQIVND (reference sequence). The DNA for the CDR3 is TGTGCCAGTGGAGCCGGGACAGCAAGCAATCAGCCCCAGCATTTT. It encodes CASGAGTASNQPQHF.

The genes are TRBV6-6 and TRBJ2-5, with 14 bases fitting TRBD2. CDR3 size: 15 residues. Germline values: CDR1 MNHNY, CDR2 SVGAGI (reference sequence). V was clipped by 6 bases and J by 2 bases; unmatched bases: 2. This CDR3 is CASRGTSGGQETQYF. The CDR3 coding sequence is TGTGCCAGCAGAGGGACTAGCGGGGGACAAGAGACCCAGTACTTC.

The chain links TRBV6-5 to TRBJ2-7, with 8 positions matching TRBD2. V was pared by 3 bases and J by 6 bases, with 7 bases of the junction left unmatched. Germline-derived CDR1 and CDR2 are MNHEY and SVGAGI. This CDR3 region has 14 residues. CDR3 loop: CASSYLGGAGEQYF. For the CDR3, the DNA is TGTGCCAGCAGTTATCTCGGGGGGGCGGGCGAGCAGTACTTC.

J is TRBJ2-1 and V is TRBV10-1, with TRBD1 identical over 8 bases. V was clipped by 3 bases and J by 7 bases; unmatched bases: 14. This CDR3 region has 17 residues. The germline V gene encodes CDR1 WNHNN and CDR2 SYGVQD (reference sequence). The CDR3 region has the DNA TGCGCCAGCAGTGACCAGCTACAGGGGGGAGTCAGAAATGAGCAGTTCTTC. Protein: CASSDQLQGGVRNEQFF.

This clone was recorded many times. The chain has TRBV14 and TRBJ1-2; 7 bases are shared with TRBD1. Germline CDR1 and CDR2: SGHDN and FVKESK. Unmatched junction bases numbered 7, after V lost 5 bases and J lost 1 base. CDR3 length equals 15 residues. CDR3 DNA: TGTGCCAGCAGCTTAAGACAGGGACGTAACTATGGCTACACCTTC. Protein sequence: CASSLRQGRNYGYTF.

With respect to this clone: Other DNA sequences of this sample code for an identical CDR3. The chain couples TRBV7-2 to TRBJ2-2; 9 bases are shared with TRBD1. The length of the CDR3 is 14 residues. Per the germline V gene, CDR1 is SGHTA and CDR2 is FQGNSA. Unmatched junction bases numbered 0, after V lost 6 bases and J lost 1 base. The CDR3 DNA reads as TGTGCCAGCAGGACAGGGGGGAACACCGGGGAGCTGTTTTTT. Encoded protein: CASRTGGNTGELFF.

The chain joins TRBV7-9 to TRBJ2-2, with D perhaps TRBD1 (6 bases). The CDR3 covers 16 residues. From germline, CDR1 is SEHNR and CDR2 FQNEAQ (reference sequence). Trimming pared 5 bases from V and 2 bases from J, leaving 15 bases between. CDR3 in amino acids: CASSQNRVTNTGELFF. DNA for the CDR3: TGTGCCAGCAGCCAAAACAGGGTAACAAACACCGGGGAGCTGTTTTTT.

This clone was detected a few times. The rearrangement uses TRBV6-6 and TRBJ2-1, with D uncertain. Germline CDR1 MNHNY, CDR2 SVGAGI (reference sequence). V was clipped by 6 bases and J by 6 bases, with 6 bases between them. CDR3 size: 11 residues. CDR3 sequence reads: CASSTVNEQFF. CDR3 sequence (DNA): TGTGCCAGCAGCACGGTCAATGAGCAGTTCTTC.

The rearrangement uses TRBV2 and TRBJ2-5, with 15 bases lining up with TRBD2. Per the germline V gene, CDR1 is SNHLY and CDR2 is FYNNEI. V lost 3 bases to trimming and J lost 5 bases; unmatched junction nucleotides: 1. This CDR3 region has 15 residues. CDR3 sequence reads: CASSEGTSGGETQYF. CDR3 nucleotides: TGTGCCAGCAGTGAGGGGACTAGCGGGGGGGAGACCCAGTACTTC.

This sequence joins TRBV3-1 (or the pseudogene TRBV3-2) and TRBJ2-3; 10 bases are shared with TRBD2. The CDR3 has 16 residues. Germline CDR1 reads LGHDT; CDR2 reads YNNKEL (reference sequence). Trimming cost V 4 bases and J 2 bases; bases outside gene matches: 6. CDR3 sequence (DNA): TGTGCCAGCAGCCCCCCTAGCGGGGGTTTCACAGATACGCAGTATTTT. Encoded protein: CASSPPSGGFTDTQYF.

The rearrangement joins TRBV4-1 to TRBJ1-1; D call uncertain. CDR1 and CDR2 (germline): MGHRA, YSYEKL. The CDR3 has 15 residues. V was cut by 2 bases and J by 1 base, with 11 bases left in between. The CDR3 nucleotides read TGCGCCAGCAGCCAACATGGGCCGGCGAACACTGAAGCTTTCTTT. This gives the protein CASSQHGPANTEAFF.

This clone came up a few times. This chain joins TRBV9 and TRBJ1-1; no clear D. This CDR3 comprises 14 residues. The germline V and J ends were trimmed by 8 bases and 2 bases, with 16 bases remaining between them. Germline CDR1 is SGDLS and CDR2 is YYNGEE. The CDR3 reads CASSREGVNTEAFF. CDR3 DNA sequence: TGTGCCAGTTCACGGGAGGGAGTAAACACTGAAGCTTTCTTT.

The CDR3 coding sequence is TGTGCCAGCAGTTTATATGGGGCAGGGGGAACCGGGGAGCTGTTTTTT. Amino acids: CASSLYGAGGTGELFF. The chain couples TRBV27 to TRBJ2-2, with 7 bases matching TRBD1. CDR3 length: 16 residues. Germline values: CDR1 MNHEY, CDR2 SMNVEV (reference sequence). The V and J ends lost 1 base and 5 bases, in that order; junction bases with no gene match: 7.

This chain's CDR3 is CASSMVPDRFSNQPQHF. The CDR3 bases are TGTGCCAGTAGTATGGTACCGGACAGGTTTAGCAATCAGCCCCAGCATTTT. The V gene is TRBV19, the J gene TRBJ1-5; 7 bases line up with TRBD1. This CDR3 spans 17 amino acids. Germline V gene data show CDR1 as LNHDA and CDR2 as SQIVND (reference sequence). The V segment lost 3 bases and the J segment 0 bases; nucleotides outside the gene matches: 8.

There are a few counts of this clone. The J gene is TRBJ1-5, the V gene TRBV7-9; possibly TRBD1 for D (5 bases). In germline, CDR1 is SEHNR, CDR2 FQNEAQ (reference sequence). The CDR3 is 14 residues long. V lost 6 bases, J lost 3 bases, and 12 bases lay in between. The chain's CDR3 is CASSLGATNQPQHF. CDR3 nucleotide sequence: TGTGCCAGCAGTCTAGGGGCCACCAATCAGCCCCAGCATTTT.

V gene TRBV7-2 combines with J gene TRBJ2-2, with 7 bases aligning to TRBD2. The CDR3 extends over 15 amino acids. J was trimmed by 6 bases and V by 4 bases; bases with no gene match: 8. In germline, CDR1 is SGHTA, CDR2 FQGNSA. The chain's CDR3 is CASSSLPLAAGELFF. CDR3 bases: TGTGCCAGCAGCTCGCTGCCCCTAGCGGCCGGGGAGCTGTTTTTT.

This chain connects TRBV4-3 to TRBJ2-5, with TRBD2 matching 15 bases. The CDR3 is made up of 16 amino acids. CDR1 LGHNA and CDR2 YSLEER come from the germline V gene. V lost 4 bases, J lost 4 bases, and 4 bases stayed unmatched. The CDR3 nucleotides are TGCGCCAGCAGCCTCGGGACTAGCGGGGGGCCAGAGACCCAGTACTTC. Its protein is CASSLGTSGGPETQYF.

The chain links TRBV11-3 to TRBJ2-3, with TRBD1 as a possible D gene (6 bases). This CDR3 region has 15 residues. V was shortened by 3 bases and J by 3 bases, with 13 bases between the two germline ends. Germline V gene data show CDR1 as SGHNT and CDR2 as YENEEA. CDR3 DNA sequence: TGTGCCAGCAGCTTTAGGGCAGGGGATACAGATACGCAGTATTTT. It translates to CASSFRAGDTDTQYF.

This clone showed up just once. The rearrangement uses TRBV7-2 and TRBJ1-3, with 8 positions matching TRBD1. Trimming removed 3 bases from V and 2 bases from J; junction bases left unmatched: 3. This CDR3 contains 15 residues. Looked up from germline, CDR1 is SGHTA and CDR2 is FQGNSA. Here the CDR3 DNA reads TGTGCCAGCAGCTTTACAGGGGGGGCTGGAAACACCATATATTTT. Its protein product is CASSFTGGAGNTIYF.